The 23 T cell receptor beta chains below were found in one sample sequenced in a study of cytomegalovirus exposure and HLA in healthy donors. PCR primers comprised 60 Vbeta and 13 Jbeta primers. Using immunoSEQ multiplex PCR, the repertoire was profiled, and TCRdb retains in-frame clones only, with some absent. The data hold about 160,000 clones, with roughly 71% observed a single time. Sample: PBMCs. The receptor source for this set is a woman aged 45-65 years in good health and CMV-seropositive.

This chain joins TRBV5-4 and TRBJ1-1; 10 bases are a match to TRBD1. The CDR3 sequence is 14 residues long. The germline gives CDR1 SGHNT, CDR2 YYREEE (reference sequence). After removal of 3 bases from V and 2 bases from J, the junction contained 1 base not matched to a gene. The CDR3 region is CASSWTGGNTEAFF. The CDR3 DNA follows: TGTGCCAGCAGCTGGACAGGGGGAAACACTGAAGCTTTCTTT.

V usage is TRBV7-9 and J usage is TRBJ2-7; TRBD1 is a possible D gene (6 bases). The ends were cut back, 4 bases at V and 0 bases at J, with 13 bases in the middle. There are 15 residues in the CDR3. Germline V gene lookup returns CDR1 SEHNR and CDR2 FQNEAQ (reference sequence). CDR3 DNA: TGTGCCAGCAGCTCGTGGACAGAGTTCTCCTACGAGCAGTACTTC. This sequence encodes CASSSWTEFSYEQYF.

This clone came up once. V gene TRBV19 combines with J gene TRBJ2-1, with D maybe TRBD1 (6 bases). V dropped 5 bases and J dropped 3 bases, with 14 bases sitting between them. Germline V gene data show CDR1 as LNHDA and CDR2 as SQIVND (reference sequence). This CDR3 region has 15 residues. CDR3 DNA: TGTGCCAGTAGTGTCCGGGACACAGGCTACAATGAGCAGTTCTTC. Its protein is CASSVRDTGYNEQFF.

The chain recombines TRBV7-8 with TRBJ2-1; TRBD2 matches 12 bases. V trimming: 5 bases; J trimming: 3 bases; junction bases outside the gene matches: 8. The length of the CDR3 is 17 residues. Germline values: CDR1 SGHVS, CDR2 FQNEAQ. The CDR3 loop reads CASSLRTSGEGYNEQFF. The CDR3 nucleotides are TGTGCCAGCAGCCTTCGGACTAGCGGGGAGGGCTACAATGAGCAGTTCTTC.

The gene calls are TRBV21-1 and TRBJ2-7; whether TRBD1, the table's D call, matches the DNA was not checked. TRBV21-1 is annotated as a pseudogene. This CDR3 spans 17 amino acids. The CDR3 protein is CASTTKAPGHRLGEQYF. The CDR3 region has the DNA TGTGCCAGCACCACTAAAGCCCCGGGACACCGACTTGGCGAGCAGTACTTC.

The CDR3 DNA sequence: TGTGCCAGCAGCTGGGGATACCGACAGGGGGCGTACACCGGGGAGCTGTTTTTT. As protein: CASSWGYRQGAYTGELFF. The genes are TRBV7-8 and TRBJ2-2, with 10 bases that match TRBD1. Losses at the gene ends were 4 bases for V and 3 bases for J; bases not matched to a gene: 11. The CDR3 loop spans 18 amino acids. The germline V gene has CDR1 SGHVS and CDR2 FQNEAQ. Looking up the rest from reference TRBV7-8 and TRBJ2-2 gives the full variable domain: GAGVSQSPRYKVAKRGQDVALRCDPISGHVSLFWYQQALGQGPEFLTYFQNEAQLDKSGLPSDRFFAERPEGSVSTLKIQRTQQEDSAVYLCASSWGYRQGAYTGELFFGEGSRLTVL.

This clone turned up a few times. This chain links TRBV5-4 with TRBJ1-2, with TRBD1 matching 8 bases. The CDR3 sequence is 16 residues long. Looked up from germline, CDR1 is SGHNT and CDR2 is YYREEE (reference sequence). J lost 0 bases, V lost 2 bases, and 6 bases had no gene match. The CDR3 sequence: CASSLPGTGANYGYTF. The CDR3 nucleotides read TGTGCCAGCAGCTTACCCGGGACAGGAGCTAACTATGGCTACACCTTC. Supplemented by reference TRBV5-4 and TRBJ1-2, the full variable domain reads ETGVTQSPTHLIKTRGQQVTLRCSSQSGHNTVSWYQQALGQGPQFIFQYYREEENGRGNFPPRFSGLQFPNYSSELNVNALELDDSALYLCASSLPGTGANYGYTFGSGTRLTVV.

CDR3 region: CASSERTSGGATDTQYF. The DNA of the CDR3 is TGTGCCAGCAGCGAACGGACTAGCGGGGGGGCAACTGATACGCAGTATTTT. The rearrangement joins TRBV7-6 to TRBJ2-3, with 15 bases fitting TRBD2. Germline CDR1 and CDR2: SGHVS and FNYEAQ. The CDR3 runs to 17 residues. Germline trimming cut 5 bases from V and 6 bases from J; bases unmatched to any gene: 9.

V gene TRBV18 combines with J gene TRBJ2-7; no clear D. V lost 3 bases to trimming and J lost 3 bases, with 12 bases between them. CDR1 and CDR2 (germline): KGHSH, LQKENI. This CDR3 is built from 14 residues. CDR3: CASSPEASDYEQYF. The CDR3 DNA follows: TGTGCCAGCTCACCGGAAGCGAGCGACTACGAGCAGTACTTC.

The rearrangement links TRBV10-3 to TRBJ1-5; D might be TRBD1 (5 bases). The germline V gene has CDR1 ENHRY and CDR2 SYGVKD. This CDR3 comprises 15 residues. The V end lost 3 bases, the J end lost 6 bases, and 15 bases lay between the germline ends. The CDR3 region has the DNA TGTGCCATCAGTGATTTGGGGGGGTTAGGTCAGCCCCAGCATTTT. Amino acid sequence: CAISDLGGLGQPQHF.

The sample holds a few counts of this clone. This chain joins TRBV15 and TRBJ2-1; 15 bases are shared with TRBD2. From germline, CDR1 is LNHNV and CDR2 YYDKDF (reference sequence). Unmatched junction bases numbered 13, after V lost 0 bases and J lost 7 bases. This CDR3 contains 20 residues. The CDR3 DNA reads as TGTGCCACCAGCAGAGATCCCTCCAGGACTAGCGGGGGGGCCCGTAATGAGCAGTTCTTC. Amino acid sequence: CATSRDPSRTSGGARNEQFF.

The chain is built from TRBV29-1 and TRBJ1-2; TRBD1 is a possible D gene (6 bases). The CDR3 extends over 13 amino acids. Trimming cost V 5 bases and J 7 bases, with 17 bases left between them. Germline V lookup: CDR1 SQVTM, CDR2 ANQGSEA. In nucleotides, the CDR3 is TGCAGCGTTCGGACAGAGACCATCTTTGGCTACACCTTC. Protein: CSVRTETIFGYTF.

V gene TRBV6-6 combines with J gene TRBJ2-7; 9 nucleotides match TRBD1. CDR3 length: 14 amino acids. Germline trimming cut 7 bases from V and 0 bases from J; bases unmatched to any gene: 4. Germline CDR1 and CDR2: MNHNY and SVGAGI (reference sequence). The CDR3: CASTRTGASYEQYF. DNA for the CDR3: TGTGCCAGCACCCGGACAGGGGCCTCCTACGAGCAGTACTTC.

The chain has TRBV11-1 and TRBJ2-3, with 9 bases matching TRBD1. Looked up from germline, CDR1 is SGHAT and CDR2 is FQDESV (reference sequence). This CDR3 has 16 residues. The V segment lost 5 bases and the J segment 6 bases; nucleotides outside the gene matches: 12. DNA for the CDR3: TGTGCCAGCAGCCTGGACAGGGGATTTTTCACGGATACGCAGTATTTT. This encodes CASSLDRGFFTDTQYF.

This clone has a handful of counts. The J gene is TRBJ1-2, the V gene TRBV7-9; D is unresolved. Trimming took off 5 bases at V and 6 bases at J, with 13 bases between the two ends. Germline CDR1 reads SEHNR; CDR2 reads FQNEAQ (reference sequence). This CDR3 is 13 amino acids long. In DNA form, the CDR3 reads TGTGCCAGCAGCCCAGGATATTATGATGGCTACACCTTC. Translating it yields CASSPGYYDGYTF.

J is TRBJ1-3 and V is TRBV5-1, with D perhaps TRBD1 (5 bases). Trimming removed 0 bases from V and 4 bases from J, with 17 bases in between. Germline lookup yields CDR1 SGHRS and CDR2 YFSETQ. The CDR3 has 17 amino acids. CDR3 nucleotide sequence: TGCGCCAGCAGCTTGGGGGCCCAGGGATTGTGGGGAAACACCATATATTTT. This gives the protein CASSLGAQGLWGNTIYF.

The CDR3 protein is CASSQERDRATGELFF. In nucleotides, the CDR3 is TGCGCCAGCAGCCAAGAAAGGGACAGAGCCACCGGGGAGCTGTTTTTT. The chain uses TRBV4-1 and TRBJ2-2; 7 positions match TRBD1. CDR3 length: 16 amino acids. The V segment lost 0 bases and the J segment 4 bases; nucleotides outside the gene matches: 5. Germline CDR1 and CDR2: MGHRA and YSYEKL.

The chain has TRBV9 and TRBJ1-2, with D unresolved. This CDR3 spans 15 amino acids. Germline V gene lookup returns CDR1 SGDLS and CDR2 YYNGEE. V was clipped by 4 bases and J by 6 bases, with 19 bases between them. CDR3 residues: CASSLSPLLEDGYTF. The CDR3 nucleotides are TGTGCCAGCAGCCTTAGCCCTTTACTAGAAGATGGCTACACCTTC.

The chain uses TRBV5-1 and TRBJ1-2, with 7 bases fitting TRBD1. From germline, CDR1 is SGHRS and CDR2 YFSETQ. Trimming took 0 bases from V and 4 from J; bases not matched to a gene: 9. CDR3 size: 16 residues. The CDR3 spells CASSLVGQGVSYGYTF. CDR3 DNA: TGCGCCAGCAGCTTGGTTGGCCAGGGGGTTTCCTATGGCTACACCTTC.

This clone was seen more than once but under ten times. The rearrangement uses TRBV25-1 and TRBJ1-1; TRBD1 aligns across 7 bases. CDR3 size: 13 residues. Germline trimming cut 5 bases from V and 4 bases from J; bases unmatched to any gene: 4. Germline V lookup: CDR1 MGHDK, CDR2 SYGVNS. The CDR3 here is CASSKQGITEAFF. CDR3 sequence (DNA): TGTGCCAGCAGTAAACAGGGGATCACTGAAGCTTTCTTT.

The chain joins TRBV7-2 to TRBJ2-3; TRBD2 matches 12 bases. The CDR3 is 18 residues long. Germline V gene data show CDR1 as SGHTA and CDR2 as FQGNSA. Germline trimming cut 5 bases from V and 0 bases from J; bases unmatched to any gene: 9. This chain's CDR3 is CASSQTSGGATSTDTQYF. The CDR3 nucleotides are TGTGCCAGCAGCCAGACTAGCGGGGGCGCGACTAGCACAGATACGCAGTATTTT. The full variable domain, in which reference TRBV7-2 and TRBJ2-3 provide the parts outside the CDR3, is GAGVSQSPSNKVTEKGKDVELRCDPISGHTALYWYRQSLGQGLEFLIYFQGNSAPDKSGLPSDRFSAERTGGSVSTLTIQRTQQEDSAVYLCASSQTSGGATSTDTQYFGPGTRLTVL.

The genes are TRBV6-5 and TRBJ2-7; possible D gene TRBD1, 6 bases. CDR1 and CDR2 (germline): MNHEY, SVGAGI. V was pared by 7 bases and J by 4 bases, with 14 bases between. The CDR3 totals 13 residues. CDR3 sequence: CASTGTRPYEQYF. CDR3 DNA sequence: TGTGCCAGCACCGGGACAAGACCTTACGAGCAGTACTTC.

This clone turned up a few times. The gene calls are TRBV11-2 and TRBJ2-7, with D unresolved. V lost 1 base to trimming and J lost 3 bases, with 10 bases between them. The CDR3 is 14 amino acids. Germline V lookup: CDR1 SGHAT, CDR2 FQNNGV. In nucleotides, the CDR3 is TGTGCCAGCAGCTTAGTGTCGGAGTTCTACGAGCAGTACTTC. Amino acid sequence: CASSLVSEFYEQYF.